This T cell receptor beta chain was sequenced for a study of cytomegalovirus exposure and HLA in healthy donors. About the research overall: Earlier sequencing of approximately 200 million T cells yielded 95 million to 120 million unique TCR beta sequences. Whole-study results and caveats: Presence/absence results assume similar sequencing depth per donor, which may not hold. In a later analysis, across HLA loci, associated TCR counts were highest for DRB1, lowest for HLA-C. Previous analysis showed most TCR beta V segments were productive about 87% or about 30% of the time.

CDR3 length equals 16 residues. Germline V CDR1 and CDR2: LNHNV, YYDKDF (reference sequence). Between the trimmed V and J ends, which lost 0 bases and 1 base, there was a span of 12 bases. Amplification used 60 Vbeta primers and 13 Jbeta primers. This table comes from immunoSEQ multiplex PCR, and its TCRdb copy is limited to in-frame clones, with some not included. The sample yields some 87,000 clones, less than 65% seen once. Worth noting for this clone: Its antigen is as yet unknown.

The rearrangement uses TRBV15 and TRBJ2-5; unclear D gene. The sequence derives from a woman in her 30s in good health and CMV-seropositive. The sequenced sample was PBMCs. The CDR3 here is CATSRDRFRSQETQYF. The CDR3 region has the DNA TGTGCCACCAGCAGAGATCGGTTCCGGTCCCAAGAGACCCAGTACTTC.